This T cell receptor (beta chain) was recorded in a study of OX40 agonist ivuxolimab in advanced cancers. This CDR3 has 16 amino acids. The V gene's germline CDR1 is SNHLY and CDR2 FYNNEI. V lost 3 bases to trimming and J lost 4 bases; unmatched junction nucleotides: 6. The protocol was immunoSEQ multiplex PCR, while the TCRdb copy is restricted to in-frame clones and leaves out a portion. The repertoire consists of some 29,000 clones, with 85% to 95% occurring once and the leading ten covering 9.4%. This clone has a single count. The rearrangement links TRBV2 to TRBJ2-7, with 13 bases lining up with TRBD2. The sequencing here drew on CD4+ or CD8+ T cells sorted from blood, taken in a trial of the OX40 agonist ivuxolimab. The receptor comes from an adult with an advanced solid tumor such as melanoma, head and neck, liver or kidney cancer. The CDR3 reads CASSDPGTSGTYEQYF. For the CDR3, the DNA is TGTGCCAGCAGTGACCCGGGGACTAGCGGGACTTACGAGCAGTACTTC. Combining the CDR3 with reference TRBV2 and TRBJ2-7 gives the whole variable domain EPEVTQTPSHQVTQMGQEVILRCVPISNHLYFYWYRQILGQKVEFLVSFYNNEISEKSEIFDDQFSVERPDGSNFTLKIRSTKLEDSAMYFCASSDPGTSGTYEQYFGPGTRLTVT.